The 26 T cell receptor beta chains below were found in one sample sequenced in a study of CD8+ T cells in alopecia areata. Sample treatment: oral pan-JAK inhibitor, 5-10 mg twice daily. cDNA reverse transcribed from extracted RNA served as the sequencing template. Repertoires were generated with immunoSEQ multiplex PCR, while TCRdb's copy carries only in-frame clones and drops some. The sample has some 100,000 clones, about three fifths seen once. Sequencing used CD8+ T cells sorted from blood, obtained at week 4, from a patient treated with tofacitinib. Receptors were obtained from a human donor with alopecia areata.

Comment on this clone: At the DNA level, this CDR3 is encoded by other sequences in the same sample as well. The chain joins TRBV30 to TRBJ2-7; TRBD1 agrees at 9 bases. CDR1 is GTSNPN, CDR2 SVGIG, per germline (reference sequence). The CDR3 length is 14 residues. Trimming took 5 bases from V and 2 from J; bases not matched to a gene: 7. Written as DNA, the CDR3 is TGTGCCTGGTCTACCGGGACAGGGACCTACGAGCAGTACTTC. Translated: CAWSTGTGTYEQYF.

This clone was seen more than once but under ten times. The chain links TRBV4-1 to TRBJ2-7; 10 nucleotides match TRBD2. CDR3 length: 15 amino acids. With 4 bases clipped from V and 3 bases from J, the junction kept 6 bases outside the gene matches. Germline values: CDR1 MGHRA, CDR2 YSYEKL. CDR3: CASSPLPSGGYEQYF. The CDR3 region has the DNA TGCGCCAGCAGCCCCCTCCCTAGCGGGGGCTACGAGCAGTACTTC.

The gene calls are TRBV30 and TRBJ2-5; either TRBD1 or TRBD2 may supply D (5 bases each). Germline V CDR1 and CDR2: GTSNPN, SVGIG (reference sequence). There are 15 residues in the CDR3. Trimming shortened V by 4 bases and J by 5 bases, and 20 bases separated the two germline ends. The CDR3 region is CAWTFTGDPRETQYF. The CDR3 DNA reads as TGTGCCTGGACTTTTACCGGGGACCCCAGGGAGACCCAGTACTTC. Together with reference TRBV30 and TRBJ2-5, the CDR3 gives the full variable domain: SQTIHQWPATLVQPVGSPLSLECTVEGTSNPNLYWYRQAAGRGLQLLFYSVGIGQISSEVPQNLSASRPQDRQFILSSKKLLLSDSGFYLCAWTFTGDPRETQYFGPGTRLLVL.

The rearrangement links TRBV29-1 to TRBJ2-5; the match to TRBD1 covers 8 bases. With 6 bases clipped from V and 11 bases from J, the junction kept 8 bases outside the gene matches. Germline V gene lookup returns CDR1 SQVTM and CDR2 ANQGSEA. The CDR3 spans 11 residues. CDR3 nucleotides: TGCAGCGTAGGACAGGGTTTGGAGCAGTACTTC. It translates to CSVGQGLEQYF. Using reference TRBV29-1 and TRBJ2-5 for the parts outside the CDR3, the full variable domain is SAVISQKPSRDICQRGTSLTIQCQVDSQVTMMFWYRQQPGQSLTLIATANQGSEATYESGFVIDKFPISRPNLTFSTLTVSNMSPEDSSIYLCSVGQGLEQYFGPGTRLLVL.

CDR3 bases: TGTGCCAGCAGTAGTCCAACGCGAAGCGGGACTGAAGCTTTCTTT. This sequence encodes CASSSPTRSGTEAFF. The chain employs TRBV27 and TRBJ1-1; D remains unclear. V was trimmed by 5 bases and J by 5 bases, leaving 18 bases between them. The CDR3 is 15 amino acids. Germline V CDR1 and CDR2: MNHEY, SMNVEV (reference sequence).

The chain recombines TRBV30 with TRBJ2-7; 10 bases are shared with TRBD2. Germline-derived CDR1 and CDR2 are GTSNPN and SVGIG (reference sequence). This CDR3 has 14 residues. With V trimmed by 2 bases and J by 3 bases, 4 bases remained unmatched. In nucleotides, the CDR3 is TGTGCCTGGAGTCCCGCTAGCGGGGGCTACGAGCAGTACTTC. It is translated as CAWSPASGGYEQYF.

The chain links TRBV6-5 to TRBJ2-7; D uncertain. This CDR3 spans 13 amino acids. Trimming took 6 bases from V and 0 from J, leaving 9 bases between them. Germline-derived CDR1 and CDR2 are MNHEY and SVGAGI. The CDR3 DNA is TGTGCCAGCAGAGCGAGCCACTCCTACGAGCAGTACTTC. It is translated as CASRASHSYEQYF.

V and J are TRBV5-1 and TRBJ2-1, with 7 bases identical to TRBD1. Germline-derived CDR1 and CDR2 are SGHRS and YFSETQ. This CDR3 has 14 amino acids. V trimming: 4 bases; J trimming: 6 bases; junction bases outside the gene matches: 7. The CDR3 DNA follows: TGCGCCAGCAGCGGATACAGGGGTTTCAATGAGCAGTTCTTC. This gives the protein CASSGYRGFNEQFF.

V and J are TRBV5-1 and TRBJ2-7; no reliable D call. The ends were cut back, 4 bases at V and 4 bases at J, with 15 bases in the middle. Germline V lookup: CDR1 SGHRS, CDR2 YFSETQ. CDR3 size: 14 residues. CDR3 residues: CASSPGTHFYEQYF. DNA of the CDR3: TGCGCCAGCAGCCCCGGTACTCACTTTTACGAGCAGTACTTC.

The chain combines TRBV27 with TRBJ1-1; unclear D gene. The CDR3 spans 13 residues. In germline, CDR1 is MNHEY, CDR2 SMNVEV (reference sequence). V was shortened by 5 bases and J by 4 bases, with 11 bases between the two germline ends. CDR3 DNA: TGTGCCAGCAGTCCGGGCGTGGGCACTGAAGCTTTCTTT. Amino acids: CASSPGVGTEAFF.

A few counts support this clone. The V and J genes are TRBV30 and TRBJ2-2, with TRBD1 as a possible D gene (6 bases). The CDR3 spans 12 residues. Trimming left V 2 bases short and J 6 bases short, with 7 bases between. Germline V gene sequence: CDR1 GTSNPN, CDR2 SVGIG (reference sequence). CDR3 sequence (DNA): TGTGCCTGGAGTCAGGGGCCCGGGGAGCTGTTTTTT. Its protein is CAWSQGPGELFF.

The V gene is TRBV7-9, the J gene TRBJ2-3, with D tentatively TRBD2 (6 bases). Trimming took off 6 bases at V and 6 bases at J, with 10 bases between the two ends. The length of the CDR3 is 12 residues. The V gene's germline CDR1 is SEHNR and CDR2 FQNEAQ (reference sequence). CDR3 DNA: TGTGCCAGCAGGATAGCGGCGGATACGCAGTATTTT. This encodes CASRIAADTQYF.

The rearrangement links TRBV29-1 to TRBJ2-4, with D possibly called TRBD1 or TRBD2 (6 bases each). Trimming removed 3 bases at V and 8 bases at J, with 20 bases between. CDR1 and CDR2 (germline): SQVTM, ANQGSEA. This CDR3 region has 15 residues. The CDR3 protein is CSVDSVEQGGDIQYF. The DNA for the CDR3 is TGCAGCGTTGATTCCGTTGAACAGGGAGGTGACATTCAGTACTTC.

The chain joins TRBV29-1 to TRBJ2-2, with 7 bases lining up with TRBD1. The germline gives CDR1 SQVTM, CDR2 ANQGSEA. There are 16 residues in the CDR3. Trimming at V came to 0 bases and at J to 5 bases, leaving 9 bases not matched to a gene. In DNA, the CDR3 is TGCAGCGTTGAAGATGTAGGGACAGAGGGGACCGGGGAGCTGTTTTTT. Its translation is CSVEDVGTEGTGELFF.

The chain uses TRBV13 and TRBJ2-5; maybe TRBD2 (6 bases). V lost 6 bases, J lost 1 base, and 15 bases lay in between. Germline values: CDR1 PRHDT, CDR2 FYEKMQ (reference sequence). This CDR3 comprises 15 residues. CDR3 coding DNA: TGTGCCAGCAGTCCAGCGGGTAGTACCCAAGAGACCCAGTACTTC. It codes for CASSPAGSTQETQYF.

This clone occurred a few times. The V call is TRBV29-1, the J call TRBJ2-7, with TRBD2 as a possible D gene (6 bases). CDR1 and CDR2 (germline): SQVTM, ANQGSEA. This CDR3 region has 14 residues. Trimming stripped 6 bases from V and 2 bases from J, with 17 bases between. CDR3 nucleotides: TGCAGCGTGGAGGGGCCCGGGGAAACCTACGAGCAGTACTTC. Its protein product is CSVEGPGETYEQYF.

V gene TRBV29-1 combines with J gene TRBJ2-5, with D uncertain. The germline CDR1 and CDR2 sequences are SQVTM and ANQGSEA. V was clipped by 6 bases and J by 5 bases, with 13 bases between them. The CDR3 extends over 12 amino acids. CDR3 in amino acids: CSVDLESETQYF. The CDR3 DNA follows: TGCAGCGTGGACCTTGAGTCTGAGACCCAGTACTTC.

The V and J genes are TRBV6-6 and TRBJ2-5, with 10 bases lining up with TRBD2. The germline gives CDR1 MNHNY, CDR2 SVGAGI (reference sequence). The CDR3 spans 15 residues. J gave up 5 bases and V 8 bases, and 11 bases lay outside the gene matches. CDR3 nucleotides: TGTGCCAGCGCCTCGGGACTAGCGTTCTCTGAGACCCAGTACTTC. Its protein is CASASGLAFSETQYF.

Concerning this clone: The sample holds other DNA sequences that translate to the same CDR3. CDR3 amino acids: CASSLTGNQPQHF. In DNA form, the CDR3 reads TGTGCCAGCAGTCTGACAGGGAATCAGCCCCAGCATTTT. This chain joins TRBV27 and TRBJ1-5; 7 bases are shared with TRBD1. V gave up 5 bases and J gave up 4 bases; unmatched junction bases: 2. Per the germline V gene, CDR1 is MNHEY and CDR2 is SMNVEV (reference sequence). The length of the CDR3 is 13 residues.

The chain couples TRBV9 to TRBJ2-7; D gene unclear. V lost 0 bases, J lost 6 bases, and 10 bases lay in between. This CDR3 contains 13 residues. Per the germline V gene, CDR1 is SGDLS and CDR2 is YYNGEE. In nucleotides, the CDR3 is TGTGCCAGCAGCGTAGCTCTGATCGGCGAGCAGTACTTC. Translating gives CASSVALIGEQYF.

The DNA of the CDR3 is TGCGCCAGCAGTCAATCAACTTGCCTCGGGACGGTAGTCCTGACTTTC. Translating it yields CASSQSTCLGTVVLTF. This chain links TRBV23-1 with TRBJ2-6; either TRBD1 or TRBD2 may supply D (5 bases each). TRBV23-1 is reported as an ORF; its role is uncertain. With 0 bases removed from V and 13 bases from J, the gap between germline ends came to 19 bases. This CDR3 comprises 16 residues.

The rearrangement links TRBV7-9 to TRBJ1-5; D gene uncertain. The V end lost 0 bases, the J end lost 9 bases, and 9 bases lay between the germline ends. The CDR3 has 13 amino acids. Germline CDR1 and CDR2: SEHNR and FQNEAQ (reference sequence). CDR3 nucleotide sequence: TGTGCCAGCAGCTTAGCCGCTCATGGGCCCCAGCATTTT. This codes for CASSLAAHGPQHF.

CDR3 nucleotides: TGTGCCAGCAGCCAGCCCCCAGCCTCGGGGAACACTGAAGCTTTCTTT. Its protein product is CASSQPPASGNTEAFF. This chain links TRBV4-2 with TRBJ1-1; D is unclear. V was shortened by 3 bases and J by 1 base, with 15 bases between the two germline ends. CDR1 and CDR2 (germline): LGHNA, YNFKEQ. The CDR3 totals 16 residues.

This clone was observed a few times. V is TRBV29-1 and J is TRBJ2-3; the match to TRBD1 covers 8 bases. Germline CDR1 reads SQVTM; CDR2 reads ANQGSEA. The V and J ends lost 7 bases and 4 bases, in that order; junction bases with no gene match: 7. The CDR3 extends over 13 amino acids. CDR3 protein: CSADRDIADTQYF. The CDR3 nucleotides are TGCAGCGCGGACAGGGACATAGCAGATACGCAGTATTTT.

The chain employs TRBV7-9 and TRBJ2-7; the D gene could be TRBD1 or TRBD2 (5 bases each). Germline values: CDR1 SEHNR, CDR2 FQNEAQ (reference sequence). Trimming left V 7 bases short and J 2 bases short, with 21 bases between. The CDR3 covers 16 residues. CDR3 sequence reads: CASTGRRDGITYEQYF. The CDR3 DNA sequence: TGTGCCAGCACCGGTAGACGGGACGGGATTACCTACGAGCAGTACTTC.

The chain carries TRBV13 and TRBJ1-1; TRBD1 is a possible D gene (6 bases). The CDR3 covers 14 residues. CDR1 and CDR2 (germline): PRHDT, FYEKMQ (reference sequence). Trimming took 6 bases from V and 5 from J, leaving 16 bases between them. For the CDR3, the DNA is TGTGCCAGCAGGTCGACAGGTGAGGGTACTGAAGCTTTCTTT. Translation: CASRSTGEGTEAFF.